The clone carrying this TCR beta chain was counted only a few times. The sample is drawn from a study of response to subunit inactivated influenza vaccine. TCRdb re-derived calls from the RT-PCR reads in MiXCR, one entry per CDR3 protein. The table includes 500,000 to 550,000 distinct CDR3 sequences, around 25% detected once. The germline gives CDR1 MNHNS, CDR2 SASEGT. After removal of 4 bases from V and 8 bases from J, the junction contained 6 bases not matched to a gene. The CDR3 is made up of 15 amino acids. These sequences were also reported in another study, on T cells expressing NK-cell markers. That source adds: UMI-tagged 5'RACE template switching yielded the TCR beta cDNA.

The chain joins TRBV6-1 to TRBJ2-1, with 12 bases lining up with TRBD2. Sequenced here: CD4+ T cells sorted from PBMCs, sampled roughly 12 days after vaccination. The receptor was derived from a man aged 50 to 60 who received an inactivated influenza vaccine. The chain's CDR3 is CASSASGRAFDEQFF. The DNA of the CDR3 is TGTGCCAGCAGTGCTAGCGGGAGGGCCTTCGATGAGCAGTTCTTC.